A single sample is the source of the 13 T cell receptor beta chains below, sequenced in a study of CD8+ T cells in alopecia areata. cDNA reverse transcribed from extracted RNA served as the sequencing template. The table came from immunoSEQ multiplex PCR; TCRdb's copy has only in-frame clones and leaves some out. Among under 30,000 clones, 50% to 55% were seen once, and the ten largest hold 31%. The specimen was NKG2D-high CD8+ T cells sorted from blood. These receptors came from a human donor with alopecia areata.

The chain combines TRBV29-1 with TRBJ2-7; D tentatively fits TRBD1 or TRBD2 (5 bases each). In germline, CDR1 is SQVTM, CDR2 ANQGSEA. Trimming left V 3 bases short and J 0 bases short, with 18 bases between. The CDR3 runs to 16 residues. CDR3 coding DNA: TGCAGCGTTGAGTTAAAGGGACGGCCACACTCCTACGAGCAGTACTTC. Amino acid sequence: CSVELKGRPHSYEQYF.

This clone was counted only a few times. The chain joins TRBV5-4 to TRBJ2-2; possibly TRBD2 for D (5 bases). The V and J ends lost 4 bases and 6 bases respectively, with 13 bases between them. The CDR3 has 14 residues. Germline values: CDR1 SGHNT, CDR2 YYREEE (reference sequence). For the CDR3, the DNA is TGTGCCAGCAGCCCGGGTGTGGGAGCCGGGGAGCTGTTTTTT. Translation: CASSPGVGAGELFF.

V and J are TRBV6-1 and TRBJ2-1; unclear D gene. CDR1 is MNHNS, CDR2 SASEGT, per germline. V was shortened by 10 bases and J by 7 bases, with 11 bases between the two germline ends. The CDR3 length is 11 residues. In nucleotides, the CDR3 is TGTGCCATTAGGGCCGGAAATGAGCAGTTCTTC. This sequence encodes CAIRAGNEQFF.

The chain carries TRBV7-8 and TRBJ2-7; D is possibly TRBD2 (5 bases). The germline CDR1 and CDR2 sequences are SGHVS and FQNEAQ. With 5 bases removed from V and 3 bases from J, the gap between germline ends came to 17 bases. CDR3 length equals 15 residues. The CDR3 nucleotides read TGTGCCAGCAGCAACCCCGGGGAGCGCGACTACGAGCAGTACTTC. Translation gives CASSNPGERDYEQYF.

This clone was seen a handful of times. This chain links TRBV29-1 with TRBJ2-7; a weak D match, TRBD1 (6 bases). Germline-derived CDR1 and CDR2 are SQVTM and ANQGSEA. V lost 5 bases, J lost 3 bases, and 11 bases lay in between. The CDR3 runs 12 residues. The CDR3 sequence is CSVRQGSYEQYF. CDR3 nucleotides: TGCAGCGTTCGTCAGGGGAGCTACGAGCAGTACTTC.

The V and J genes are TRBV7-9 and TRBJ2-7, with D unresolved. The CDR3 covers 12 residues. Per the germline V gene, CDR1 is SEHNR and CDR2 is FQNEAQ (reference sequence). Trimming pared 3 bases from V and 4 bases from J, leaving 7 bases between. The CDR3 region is CASSFPGYEQYF. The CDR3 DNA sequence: TGTGCCAGCAGCTTCCCTGGGTACGAGCAGTACTTC.

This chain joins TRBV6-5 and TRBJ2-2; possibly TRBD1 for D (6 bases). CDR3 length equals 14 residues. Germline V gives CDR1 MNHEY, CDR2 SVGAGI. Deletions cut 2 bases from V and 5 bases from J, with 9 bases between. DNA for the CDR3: TGTGCCAGCAGTTACGCAACAGGGACCGGGGAGCTGTTTTTT. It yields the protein CASSYATGTGELFF.

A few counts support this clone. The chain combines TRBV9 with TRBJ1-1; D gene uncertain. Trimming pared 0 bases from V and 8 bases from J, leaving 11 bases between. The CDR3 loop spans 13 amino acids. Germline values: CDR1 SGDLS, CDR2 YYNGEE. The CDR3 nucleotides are TGTGCCAGCAGCGTAGCTCCGACCGCCGAAGCTTTCTTT. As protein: CASSVAPTAEAFF.

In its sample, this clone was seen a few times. CDR3 region: CASSSVRSNQPQHF. In DNA form, the CDR3 reads TGTGCCAGCAGCTCAGTCAGAAGTAATCAGCCCCAGCATTTT. This sequence joins TRBV28 and TRBJ1-5; no firm D call. Germline CDR1 and CDR2: MDHEN and SYDVKM. Trimming pared 6 bases from V and 4 bases from J, leaving 13 bases between. This CDR3 comprises 14 residues.

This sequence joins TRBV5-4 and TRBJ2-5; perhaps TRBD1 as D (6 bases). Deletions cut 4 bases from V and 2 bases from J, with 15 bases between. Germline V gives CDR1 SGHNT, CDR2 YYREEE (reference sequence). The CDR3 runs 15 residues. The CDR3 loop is CASSDTRDNQETQYF. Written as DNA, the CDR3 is TGTGCCAGCAGCGATACCAGGGACAATCAAGAGACCCAGTACTTC.

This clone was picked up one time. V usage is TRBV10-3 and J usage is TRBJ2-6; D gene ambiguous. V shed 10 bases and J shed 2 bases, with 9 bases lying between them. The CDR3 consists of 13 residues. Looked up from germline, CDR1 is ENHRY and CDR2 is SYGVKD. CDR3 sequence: CASRPPGANVLTF. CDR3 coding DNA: TGTGCCAGCAGACCCCCTGGGGCCAACGTCCTGACTTTC.

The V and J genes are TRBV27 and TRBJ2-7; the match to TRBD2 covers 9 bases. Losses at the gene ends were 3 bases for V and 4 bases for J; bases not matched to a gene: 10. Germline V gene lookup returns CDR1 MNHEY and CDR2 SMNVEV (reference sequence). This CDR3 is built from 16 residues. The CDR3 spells CASSFSSGMAKYEQYF. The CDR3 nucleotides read TGTGCCAGCAGTTTCTCTAGCGGGATGGCGAAATACGAGCAGTACTTC.

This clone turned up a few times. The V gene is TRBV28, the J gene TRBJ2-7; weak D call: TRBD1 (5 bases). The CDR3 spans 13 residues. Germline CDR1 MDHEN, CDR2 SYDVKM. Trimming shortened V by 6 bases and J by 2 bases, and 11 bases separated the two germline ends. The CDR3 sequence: CASSWTSAYEQYF. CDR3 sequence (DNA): TGTGCCAGCAGCTGGACATCCGCCTACGAGCAGTACTTC.